This T cell receptor beta chain was documented in a study of cytomegalovirus exposure and HLA in healthy donors. The PCR made use of 60 Vbeta and 13 Jbeta primers. Clones were sequenced by immunoSEQ multiplex PCR, and TCRdb holds only the in-frame ones, with some missing. The sample includes around 180,000 clones, around 81% of them seen just once. The CDR3 runs 16 residues. In germline, CDR1 is SGDLS, CDR2 YYNGEE. The origin of this receptor is a young woman in good health and CMV-seropositive. The chain joins TRBV9 to TRBJ2-5; 11 nucleotides line up with TRBD2. The better agreement between TRBJ2-7 and the DNA end casts doubt on the J call. Source material: PBMCs. The CDR3 coding sequence is TGTGCCAGCAGCGCTGTCTCGGGACTAGCGGTCTACGAGCAGTACTTC. Protein sequence: CASSAVSGLAVYEQYF.